This T cell receptor (beta chain) was retrieved from a study of shared clonotypes between healthy human individuals. The run depth of the assay was deep. Some 28,000 T cell genomes (around 200 ng DNA) went into each sorted-subset replicate. The table came from immunoSEQ multiplex PCR; TCRdb's copy has only in-frame clones and leaves some out. The sample shows about 1 million clones, around 76% of them seen only once. Regarding this clone: Its antigen is undetermined.

Study results and caveats: Non-shared clonotypes had lower generation probabilities than those shared by all four donors.

Germline V gene data show CDR1 as SNHLY and CDR2 as FYNNEI. Trimming left V 6 bases short and J 0 bases short, with 13 bases between. This CDR3 contains 15 residues. Sequenced sample: memory CD4+ T cells sorted from blood. Subset defined: CD45RA-negative fraction. This receptor was identified in a man aged 18 to 30 in good health. The rearrangement links TRBV2 to TRBJ2-3, with TRBD2 as a possible D gene (7 bases). The CDR3 region is CASRRGRGSTDTQYF. The CDR3 bases are TGTGCCAGCAGACGGGGGCGGGGGAGCACAGATACGCAGTATTTT.